The clone carrying this T cell receptor (beta chain) was found a few times. Its antigen is unidentified. Assay: immunoSEQ multiplex PCR; the TCRdb copy retains only in-frame clones and omits some. This sample yields about 120,000 clones, of which about nine tenths are seen a single time; about 2% belongs to the top ten. CDR1 and CDR2 from the germline V gene are ENHRY and SYGVKD. The germline V and J ends were trimmed by 0 bases and 1 base, with 15 bases remaining between them. The CDR3 length is 17 residues. This specimen belongs to a study of cytomegalovirus exposure and HLA in healthy donors. Study-wide results and caveats: As was reported, the classifier diagnosed cytomegalovirus status with high specificity and sensitivity.

The specimen sequenced was PBMCs. The J gene is TRBJ1-2, the V gene TRBV10-3, with D uncertain. The receptor's source is a woman aged 18-29 years in good health and CMV-seronegative. The CDR3 loop is CAISESIDGRINYGYTF. For the CDR3, the DNA is TGTGCCATCAGTGAGTCGATTGACGGCAGGATTAACTATGGCTACACCTTC.